The clone carrying this T cell receptor beta chain was observed a handful of times. Antigen specificity is unknown. The sample comes from a study of blood T cells in healthy people across ages. Study outcomes and limitations: Naive T cell percentage and TCR beta diversity correlated strongly. Across the age range, TCR beta diversity per million T cells fell in a roughly linear way. Estimated diversity, derived from one million T cells, was regarded as an underestimate.

It was with a sample-barcoded 5' primer and a J-beta primer mix that a second PCR of roughly 6 to 12 cycles was run. Using its own MiXCR run on the 5' RACE reads, TCRdb lists one record per CDR3 protein. Found here are about 570,000 distinct CDR3 sequences, 27% of them singletons; the top ten hold about 18%. Trimming left V 3 bases short and J 0 bases short, with 12 bases between. This CDR3 region has 16 residues. V and J are TRBV12-3 or TRBV12-4 and TRBJ2-4; perhaps TRBD1 as D (6 bases). Sequenced material: blood. The clonotype was recovered from a woman aged 70-85 years in good health. CDR3 amino acids: CASSFWDNLAKNIQYF. The DNA of the CDR3 is TGTGCCAGCAGTTTTTGGGACAACTTAGCCAAAAACATTCAGTACTTC.